The rows below give T cell receptor beta chains drawn from one sample of a study of cytomegalovirus exposure and HLA in healthy donors. Assay used: immunoSEQ multiplex PCR; TCRdb lists only in-frame clones, some missing. The sample has over 150,000 clones, around 84% seen once. Sequencing was carried out using PBMCs. All receptors derive from a man younger than 45 in good health and CMV-seropositive. Each CDR3 is given with its conserved first and last residue. Only some rows state a clone size, as once, few, many or a class for expanded clones.

v_gene,abundance,j_gene,CDR3aa
TRBV7-9,-,TRBJ2-7,CASSSGTSGSYYEQYF
TRBV5-4,-,TRBJ1-2,CASSLVEGIYGYTF
TRBV2,few,TRBJ1-1,CASSEGFSEAFF
TRBV7-9,-,TRBJ2-4,CSSSRLAGGLAKNIQYF
TRBV11-3,-,TRBJ2-5,CASSIGRGVETQYF
TRBV29-1,-,TRBJ2-1,CSVDQRGTNNEQFF
TRBV2,-,TRBJ2-2,CASSDEGARNRGPNTGELFF
TRBV10-3,-,TRBJ1-1,CAISEMATEAFF
TRBV5-4,-,TRBJ2-7,CASTRAGGPYEQYF
TRBV5-1,-,TRBJ2-5,CASSLTGGRETQYF
TRBV19,-,TRBJ2-7,CASSIETGGQGFYEQYF
TRBV9,-,TRBJ2-1,CASSARGSYNEQFF
TRBV18,-,TRBJ2-1,CASSSISRERGYNEQFF
TRBV7-9,-,TRBJ2-2,CASSPGLAGELFF
TRBV7-9,-,TRBJ1-2,CASSLTGLGNYGYTF
TRBV7-8,few,TRBJ1-1,CASSPDRGNTEAFF
TRBV7-9,-,TRBJ2-1,CASSLVEGEQFF
TRBV4-3,-,TRBJ1-2,CASSQDWTDYGYTF
TRBV19,-,TRBJ2-3,CASKERSTSTDTQYF
TRBV7-9,-,-,CASSDPLLDKSSYEQYF
TRBV6-5,-,TRBJ1-6,CASSITGTASSPLHF
TRBV2,-,TRBJ2-1,CASKEDRHNEQFF
TRBV6-6,-,TRBJ2-7,CASSGRGGSSYEQYF
TRBV6-5,-,TRBJ1-3,CASTRDRGGGNTIYF
TRBV18,-,TRBJ2-1,CASSPRPLSGRGGNEQFF